Listed below are T cell receptor beta chains from one sample, sequenced in a study of T-cell reconstitution after alpha-beta-depleted transplantation in children. TCRdb reprocessed the PCR reads via MiXCR and lists one record per CDR3 protein. The sample includes hundreds of thousands of distinct CDR3 sequences, 10% to 15% of them seen just once. The material sequenced was PBMCs, taken from the stem cell graft. The receptors were gathered from a human donor who donated a stem cell graft to a child with Fanconi anemia. CDR3s include the opening cysteine and the closing phenylalanine or tryptophan. The order of the fields is CDR3 length, V gene, J gene, clone size, D gene, CDR3 DNA, CDR3 protein. The D gene is left open where the match is weak. Some rows have no size entry. The others give once, few or many, or a class for an expanded clone.

len: 13; v_gene: TRBV12-3/TRBV12-4; j_gene: TRBJ1-2; abundance: few; d_gene: TRBD1; CDR3nt: TGTGCCAGCAACTCACAGGGGAACTATGGCTACACCTTC; CDR3aa: CASNSQGNYGYTF
len: 13; v_gene: TRBV12-3/TRBV12-4; j_gene: TRBJ2-3; abundance: -; d_gene: -; CDR3nt: TGTGCCAGCGGGCTAGAGTTTTTGGATAGGCAGTATTTT; CDR3aa: CASGLEFLDRQYF
len: 14; v_gene: TRBV5-1; j_gene: TRBJ2-2; abundance: few; d_gene: -; CDR3nt: TGCGCCAGCAGCTACCTTGGACAGTCCGGGGAGCTGTTTTTT; CDR3aa: CASSYLGQSGELFF
len: 14; v_gene: TRBV7-6; j_gene: TRBJ1-1; abundance: many; d_gene: -; CDR3nt: TGTGCCAGCAGTATGCAGGGCAAAGGGATTGAAGCTTTCTTT; CDR3aa: CASSMQGKGIEAFF
len: 15; v_gene: TRBV5-1; j_gene: TRBJ2-1; abundance: many; d_gene: -; CDR3nt: TGCGCCAGCAGCTTGGACGGCCAAGGTCACAATGAGCAGTTCTTC; CDR3aa: CASSLDGQGHNEQFF
len: 18; v_gene: TRBV6-2/TRBV6-3; j_gene: TRBJ2-3; abundance: -; d_gene: TRBD2; CDR3nt: TGTGCCAGCAGGATATCCGGGACTAGCGGGGACTACACAGATACGCAGTATTTT; CDR3aa: CASRISGTSGDYTDTQYF
len: 12; v_gene: TRBV29-1; j_gene: TRBJ2-5; abundance: -; d_gene: -; CDR3nt: TGCAGCGTTGTAGCGGACTGGGAGACCCAGTACTTC; CDR3aa: CSVVADWETQYF
len: 13; v_gene: TRBV5-1; j_gene: TRBJ1-6; abundance: -; d_gene: -; CDR3nt: TGCGCCAGCAGCTTGGATGAGTCCGAAGCCCTCCACTTT; CDR3aa: CASSLDESEALHF
len: 13; v_gene: TRBV11-3; j_gene: TRBJ2-1; abundance: -; d_gene: -; CDR3nt: TGTGCCAGCAGCTTAAGGCTCCTAGGTGAGCAGTTCTTC; CDR3aa: CASSLRLLGEQFF
len: 16; v_gene: TRBV5-5; j_gene: TRBJ2-2; abundance: many; d_gene: -; CDR3nt: TGTGCCAGCAGCTTGGGGGGCGGATCGAACACCGGGGAGCTGTTTTTT; CDR3aa: CASSLGGGSNTGELFF
len: 12; v_gene: TRBV6-2/TRBV6-3; j_gene: TRBJ2-5; abundance: many; d_gene: -; CDR3nt: TGTGCCAGCAGAGCAGGGACGGAGACCCAGTACTTC; CDR3aa: CASRAGTETQYF
len: 13; v_gene: TRBV10-3; j_gene: TRBJ1-2; abundance: -; d_gene: -; CDR3nt: TGTGCCGCCGTTGGGGCGGAGGGGCGCGGCTACACCTTC; CDR3aa: CAAVGAEGRGYTF
len: 14; v_gene: TRBV11-2; j_gene: TRBJ2-1; abundance: few; d_gene: -; CDR3nt: TGTGCCAGCACCCTACTAGGGTCCTACAATGAGCAGTTCTTC; CDR3aa: CASTLLGSYNEQFF
len: 16; v_gene: TRBV4-2; j_gene: TRBJ1-1; abundance: few; d_gene: -; CDR3nt: TGTGCCAGCAGCCAAGACGGCGGGGGATGGGACACTGAAGCTTTCTTT; CDR3aa: CASSQDGGGWDTEAFF
len: 17; v_gene: TRBV20-1; j_gene: TRBJ2-1; abundance: -; d_gene: TRBD2; CDR3nt: TGCTGTGCGGGAGGACTAGCGGGGGTTAGCTCCTACAATGAGCAGTTCTTC; CDR3aa: CCAGGLAGVSSYNEQFF
len: 13; v_gene: TRBV27; j_gene: TRBJ1-1; abundance: -; d_gene: -; CDR3nt: TGTGCCAGCAGTTTGAGGGGGGCGACTGAAGCTTTCTTT; CDR3aa: CASSLRGATEAFF
len: 15; v_gene: TRBV5-6; j_gene: TRBJ1-6; abundance: -; d_gene: TRBD1; CDR3nt: TGTGCCAGCAGCTTGGCAGGGGGCTATAATTCACCCCTCCACTTT; CDR3aa: CASSLAGGYNSPLHF
len: 13; v_gene: TRBV12-3/TRBV12-4; j_gene: TRBJ1-1; abundance: few; d_gene: -; CDR3nt: TGTGCCAGCAGTGAACGCATGAACACTGAAGCTTTCTTT; CDR3aa: CASSERMNTEAFF
len: 16; v_gene: TRBV20-1; j_gene: TRBJ2-1; abundance: few; d_gene: -; CDR3nt: TGCAGTGCTAGTTTCTCTTTTGGTACCATCAACAATGAGCAGTTCTTC; CDR3aa: CSASFSFGTINNEQFF
len: 13; v_gene: TRBV20-1; j_gene: TRBJ1-2; abundance: -; d_gene: TRBD1; CDR3nt: TGCAGTACTATCCGGACAGGCCACTATGGCTACACCTTC; CDR3aa: CSTIRTGHYGYTF
len: 14; v_gene: TRBV4-1; j_gene: TRBJ2-7; abundance: -; d_gene: -; CDR3nt: TGCGCCAGCAGCCAAGTTACTAGGGGCTACGAGCAGTACTTC; CDR3aa: CASSQVTRGYEQYF
len: 14; v_gene: TRBV7-9; j_gene: TRBJ1-1; abundance: few; d_gene: TRBD1; CDR3nt: TGTGCCAGCAGACTTACAGGGGGGAACACTGAAGCTTTCTTT; CDR3aa: CASRLTGGNTEAFF
len: 15; v_gene: TRBV12-3/TRBV12-4; j_gene: TRBJ2-1; abundance: -; d_gene: TRBD1; CDR3nt: TGTGCCAGCAGTTATTGGGACAGCTCCTACAATGAGCAGTTCTTC; CDR3aa: CASSYWDSSYNEQFF
len: 18; v_gene: TRBV15; j_gene: TRBJ2-1; abundance: -; d_gene: -; CDR3nt: TGTGCCACCACAGGGGACTTCGCTCAACGGTCCAACTACAATGAGCAGTTCTTC; CDR3aa: CATTGDFAQRSNYNEQFF
len: 14; v_gene: TRBV5-1; j_gene: TRBJ2-1; abundance: many; d_gene: -; CDR3nt: TGCGCCAGCAACTTAACAGGGAGCTACAATGAGCAGTTCTTC; CDR3aa: CASNLTGSYNEQFF
len: 14; v_gene: TRBV10-1; j_gene: TRBJ2-3; abundance: few; d_gene: -; CDR3nt: TGCGCCAGCCCTTGGATAGCGTATGAAGATACGCAGTATTTT; CDR3aa: CASPWIAYEDTQYF
len: 13; v_gene: TRBV3-1; j_gene: TRBJ1-5; abundance: few; d_gene: -; CDR3nt: TGTGCCAGCAGCCAAGCCTTAGGTCAGCCCCAGCATTTT; CDR3aa: CASSQALGQPQHF
len: 15; v_gene: TRBV5-1; j_gene: TRBJ2-7; abundance: -; d_gene: TRBD1; CDR3nt: TGCGCCAGCAGACTCACCGGGACAGGGACCGACGAGCAGTACTTC; CDR3aa: CASRLTGTGTDEQYF
len: 16; v_gene: TRBV3-1; j_gene: TRBJ1-2; abundance: few; d_gene: -; CDR3nt: TGTGCCAGCAGCCAGTGGGGCCTCAACCCAAACTATGGCTACACCTTC; CDR3aa: CASSQWGLNPNYGYTF
len: 13; v_gene: TRBV12-3/TRBV12-4; j_gene: TRBJ1-1; abundance: few; d_gene: TRBD1; CDR3nt: TGTGCCATCACGGACAGGTTGGACACTGAAGCTTTCTTT; CDR3aa: CAITDRLDTEAFF
len: 18; v_gene: TRBV28; j_gene: TRBJ2-5; abundance: few; d_gene: TRBD2; CDR3nt: TGTGCCAGCAGTCCCCCCCCCTTTTCACTAGCGGGGAAAGAGACCCAGTACTTC; CDR3aa: CASSPPPFSLAGKETQYF
len: 15; v_gene: TRBV7-2; j_gene: TRBJ2-7; abundance: many; d_gene: -; CDR3nt: TGTGCCAGCAGCTTAGCTCGGTCGAGCTCCTACGAGCAGTACTTC; CDR3aa: CASSLARSSSYEQYF
len: 15; v_gene: TRBV5-5; j_gene: TRBJ2-7; abundance: few; d_gene: -; CDR3nt: TGTGCCAGCAGCCTGGCGGACAAAAATCCCTACGAGCAGTACTTC; CDR3aa: CASSLADKNPYEQYF
len: 15; v_gene: TRBV3-1; j_gene: TRBJ2-5; abundance: few; d_gene: TRBD2; CDR3nt: TGTGCCAGCAGCCAAGGGACTAGCGGGGGAAAGACCCAGTACTTC; CDR3aa: CASSQGTSGGKTQYF
len: 17; v_gene: TRBV5-1; j_gene: TRBJ1-5; abundance: few; d_gene: -; CDR3nt: TGCGCCAGCAGCCTCAACCCCCGGACAGACAGCAATCAGCCCCAGCATTTT; CDR3aa: CASSLNPRTDSNQPQHF
len: 14; v_gene: TRBV11-2; j_gene: TRBJ1-1; abundance: many; d_gene: -; CDR3nt: TGTGCCAGCAGTTCTCCAACTAGGACAGCCCAAGCTTTCTTT; CDR3aa: CASSSPTRTAQAFF
len: 10; v_gene: TRBV20-1; j_gene: TRBJ2-1; abundance: many; d_gene: TRBD2; CDR3nt: TGCAGTGCTCATAGCGGGGCGCAGTTCTTC; CDR3aa: CSAHSGAQFF
len: 15; v_gene: TRBV3-1; j_gene: TRBJ1-4; abundance: many; d_gene: -; CDR3nt: TGTGCCAGCAGCCAAGCAGCAGGGCTTGGTGAAAAACTGTTTTTT; CDR3aa: CASSQAAGLGEKLFF
len: 14; v_gene: TRBV11-3; j_gene: TRBJ1-1; abundance: few; d_gene: -; CDR3nt: TGTGCCAGCAGTTCCGATGGGGGATCCACTGAAGCTTTCTTT; CDR3aa: CASSSDGGSTEAFF
len: 14; v_gene: TRBV11-2; j_gene: TRBJ1-4; abundance: few; d_gene: TRBD1; CDR3nt: TGTGCCAGCACGAAAGGGACAGGGAGGGAAAAACTGTTTTTT; CDR3aa: CASTKGTGREKLFF
len: 13; v_gene: TRBV10-1; j_gene: TRBJ2-2; abundance: many; d_gene: -; CDR3nt: TGCGCCAGCAGTGCATTGGGCGCCGGGGAGCTGTTTTTT; CDR3aa: CASSALGAGELFF
len: 14; v_gene: TRBV28; j_gene: TRBJ2-5; abundance: many; d_gene: TRBD1; CDR3nt: TGTGCCAGTCGGACAGGGGGCTCTGGAGAGACCCAGTACTTC; CDR3aa: CASRTGGSGETQYF
len: 17; v_gene: TRBV7-2; j_gene: TRBJ2-7; abundance: -; d_gene: -; CDR3nt: TGTGCCAGCAGCTTAGGAATGGGAGGAACAAGCTCCTACGAGCAGTACTTC; CDR3aa: CASSLGMGGTSSYEQYF
len: 13; v_gene: TRBV12-3/TRBV12-4; j_gene: TRBJ2-2; abundance: many; d_gene: -; CDR3nt: TGTGCCAGCAGTTTAAAGGTCACCGGGGAGCTGTTTTTT; CDR3aa: CASSLKVTGELFF
len: 15; v_gene: TRBV27; j_gene: TRBJ1-4; abundance: -; d_gene: -; CDR3nt: TGTGCCAGCAGGTCGGGGAAAGCAACTAATGAAAAACTGTTTTTT; CDR3aa: CASRSGKATNEKLFF
len: 16; v_gene: TRBV7-2; j_gene: TRBJ2-7; abundance: many; d_gene: -; CDR3nt: TGTGCCAGCAGCTTAGAGTGGAGACTTAACACCGGGGAGCAGTACTTC; CDR3aa: CASSLEWRLNTGEQYF